This section outlines one T cell receptor beta chain sequence together with its context. The assay was immunoSEQ multiplex PCR, and TCRdb's table has in-frame clones only and misses some. The table has about 140,000 clones, 86% seen once. This record belongs to a study of blood T cell repertoires in COVID-19. The CDR3 length is 14 residues. V was clipped by 3 bases and J by 4 bases, with 11 bases between them. Germline CDR1 reads SGHKS; CDR2 reads YYEKEE (reference sequence). The clonotype comes from a woman aged 55-69 years with acute or convalescent COVID-19. The J gene is TRBJ2-4, the V gene TRBV5-5; weak D call: TRBD1 (5 bases). Source material: peripheral blood. The CDR3 DNA reads TGTGCCAGCAGCTCCGGACACGCAAAAAACATTCAGTACTTC. Translating it yields CASSSGHAKNIQYF.